The present T cell receptor beta chain was sequenced within a study of T cell repertoires in cytomegalovirus infection. Whole-study context: An indication of both CMV infection and matching HLA type came from public TCR beta signatures. Study conclusions and caveats: The ex vivo response was dominated by HLA-C-restricted CMV-specific TCR beta clonotypes. Cumulated frequencies of public TCR beta families served to identify carriers of CMV plus the relevant HLA.

This clonotype was seen many times. What it binds is unknown. The CDR3 spans 16 residues. CDR1 SEHNR and CDR2 FQNEAQ come from the germline V gene (reference sequence). V gave up 5 bases and J gave up 7 bases; unmatched junction bases: 12. TCRdb recomputed calls from the reads with MiXCR, one row per CDR3 protein. Of around 210,000 distinct CDR3 sequences in the sample, about 5.9% were seen once. This TCR was recovered from a human donor in good health (CMV status not recorded). Some clones in this sample may be carry-over from other donors' samples. Sequenced input: PBMCs. V gene TRBV7-9 combines with J gene TRBJ2-3; the match to TRBD2 covers 10 bases. CDR3 nucleotide sequence: TGTGCCAGCAGCCAAGGGCTAGCGGGGGCCCGGCATACGCAGTATTTT. Protein product: CASSQGLAGARHTQYF. Combining the CDR3 with reference TRBV7-9 and TRBJ2-3 gives the whole variable domain DTGVSQNPRHKITKRGQNVTFRCDPISEHNRLYWYRQTLGQGPEFLTYFQNEAQLEKSRLLSDRFSAERPKGSFSTLEIQRTEQGDSAMYLCASSQGLAGARHTQYFGPGTRLTVL.